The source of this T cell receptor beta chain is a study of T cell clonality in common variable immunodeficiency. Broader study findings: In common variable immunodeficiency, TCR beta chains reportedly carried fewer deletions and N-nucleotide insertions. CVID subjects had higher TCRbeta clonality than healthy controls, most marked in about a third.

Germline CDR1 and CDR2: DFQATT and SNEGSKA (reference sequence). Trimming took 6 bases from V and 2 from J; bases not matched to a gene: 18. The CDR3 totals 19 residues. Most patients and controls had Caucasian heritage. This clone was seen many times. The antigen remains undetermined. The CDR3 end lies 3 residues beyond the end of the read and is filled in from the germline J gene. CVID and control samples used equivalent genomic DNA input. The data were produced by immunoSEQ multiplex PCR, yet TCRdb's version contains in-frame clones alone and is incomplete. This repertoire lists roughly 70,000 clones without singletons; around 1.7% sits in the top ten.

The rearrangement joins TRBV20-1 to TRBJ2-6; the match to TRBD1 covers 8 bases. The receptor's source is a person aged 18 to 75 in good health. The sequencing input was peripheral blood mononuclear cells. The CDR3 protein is CSAPLVPGGLITGANVLTF. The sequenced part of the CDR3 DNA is TGCAGTGCCCCCCTTGTTCCAGGGGGCCTTATTACTGGGGCCAACGTC.